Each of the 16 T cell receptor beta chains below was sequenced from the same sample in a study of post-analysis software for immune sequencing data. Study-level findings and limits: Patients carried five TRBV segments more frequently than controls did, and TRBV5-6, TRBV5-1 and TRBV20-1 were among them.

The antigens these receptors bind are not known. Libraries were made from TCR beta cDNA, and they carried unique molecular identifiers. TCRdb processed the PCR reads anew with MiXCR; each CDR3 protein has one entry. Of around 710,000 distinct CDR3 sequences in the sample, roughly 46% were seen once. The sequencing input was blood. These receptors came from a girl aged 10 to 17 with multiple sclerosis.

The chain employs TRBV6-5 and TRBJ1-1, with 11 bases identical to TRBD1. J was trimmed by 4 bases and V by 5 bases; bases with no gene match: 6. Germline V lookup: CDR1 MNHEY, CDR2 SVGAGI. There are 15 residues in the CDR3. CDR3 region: CASSRGTGGGTEAFF. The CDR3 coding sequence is TGTGCCAGCAGTCGAGGGACAGGGGGAGGCACTGAAGCTTTCTTT.

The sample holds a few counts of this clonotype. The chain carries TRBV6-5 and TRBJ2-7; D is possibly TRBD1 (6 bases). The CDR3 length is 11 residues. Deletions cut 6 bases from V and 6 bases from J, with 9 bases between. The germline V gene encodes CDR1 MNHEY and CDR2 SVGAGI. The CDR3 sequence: CASRLGGEQYF. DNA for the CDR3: TGTGCCAGCAGACTAGGGGGCGAGCAGTACTTC.

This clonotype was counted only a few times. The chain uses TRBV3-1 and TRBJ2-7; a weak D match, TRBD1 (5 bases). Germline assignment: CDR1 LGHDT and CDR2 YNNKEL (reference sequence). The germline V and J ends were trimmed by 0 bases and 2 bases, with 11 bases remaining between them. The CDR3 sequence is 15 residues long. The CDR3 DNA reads TGTGCCAGCAGCCAAGAGGGCCAGGGCACCTACGAGCAGTACTTC. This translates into CASSQEGQGTYEQYF.

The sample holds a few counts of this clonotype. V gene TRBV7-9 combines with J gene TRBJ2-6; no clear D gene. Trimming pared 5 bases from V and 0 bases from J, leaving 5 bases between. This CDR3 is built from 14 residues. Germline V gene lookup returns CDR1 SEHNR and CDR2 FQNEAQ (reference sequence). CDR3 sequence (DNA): TGTGCCAGCAGCACCGACTCTGGGGCCAACGTCCTGACTTTC. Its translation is CASSTDSGANVLTF.

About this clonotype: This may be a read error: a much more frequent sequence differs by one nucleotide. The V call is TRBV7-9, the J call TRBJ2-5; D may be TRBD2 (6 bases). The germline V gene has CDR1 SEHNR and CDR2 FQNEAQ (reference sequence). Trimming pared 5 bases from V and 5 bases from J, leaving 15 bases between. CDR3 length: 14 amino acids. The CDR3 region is CASSPRTNWETQYF. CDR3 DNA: TGTGCCAGCAGCCCGCGGACTAACTGGGAGACCCAGTACTTC.

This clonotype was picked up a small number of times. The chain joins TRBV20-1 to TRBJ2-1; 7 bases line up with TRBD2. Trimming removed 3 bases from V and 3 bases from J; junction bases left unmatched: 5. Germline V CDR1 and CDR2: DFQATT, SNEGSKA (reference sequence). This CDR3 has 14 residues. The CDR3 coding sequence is TGCAGTGCTAGTAGGTTAGCGGGCTACAATGAGCAGTTCTTC. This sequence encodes CSASRLAGYNEQFF.

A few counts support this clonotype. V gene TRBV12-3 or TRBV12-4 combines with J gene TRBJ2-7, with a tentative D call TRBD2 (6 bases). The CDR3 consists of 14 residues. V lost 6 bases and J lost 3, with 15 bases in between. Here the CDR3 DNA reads TGTGCCAGCAGCCCAGGTATTAGCGGCTACGAGCAGTACTTC. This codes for CASSPGISGYEQYF.

Here the CDR3 reads CASSHRIGTHMNTEAFF. In DNA, the CDR3 is TGTGCCAGCAGTCACCGAATCGGGACACATATGAACACTGAAGCTTTCTTT. This chain connects TRBV6-5 to TRBJ1-1, with D maybe TRBD1 (6 bases). The CDR3 runs 17 residues. Germline lookup yields CDR1 MNHEY and CDR2 SVGAGI. Trimming cost V 5 bases and J 0 bases, with 19 bases left between them.

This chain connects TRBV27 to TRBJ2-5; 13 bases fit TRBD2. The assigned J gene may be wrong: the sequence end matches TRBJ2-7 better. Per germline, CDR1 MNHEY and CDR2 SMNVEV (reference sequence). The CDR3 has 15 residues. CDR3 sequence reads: CASSQTSGRVYEQYF. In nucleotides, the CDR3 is TGTGCCAGCAGTCAAACTAGCGGGAGGGTCTACGAGCAGTACTTC.

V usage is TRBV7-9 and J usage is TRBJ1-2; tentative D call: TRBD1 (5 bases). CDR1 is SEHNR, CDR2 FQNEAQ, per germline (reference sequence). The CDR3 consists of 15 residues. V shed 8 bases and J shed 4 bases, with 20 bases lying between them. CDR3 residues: CASGQSGYQTYGYTF. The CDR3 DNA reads TGTGCCAGCGGACAATCAGGGTACCAAACCTATGGCTACACCTTC.

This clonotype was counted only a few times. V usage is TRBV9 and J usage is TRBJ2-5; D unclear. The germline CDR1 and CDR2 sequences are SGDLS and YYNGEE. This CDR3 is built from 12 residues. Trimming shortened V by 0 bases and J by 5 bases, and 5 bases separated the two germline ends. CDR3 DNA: TGTGCCAGCAGCGTAGTCGGGGAGACCCAGTACTTC. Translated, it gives CASSVVGETQYF. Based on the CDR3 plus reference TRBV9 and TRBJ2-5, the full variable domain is DSGVTQTPKHLITATGQRVTLRCSPRSGDLSVYWYQQSLDQGLQFLIQYYNGEERAKGNILERFSAQQFPDLHSELNLSSLELGDSALYFCASSVVGETQYFGPGTRLLVL.

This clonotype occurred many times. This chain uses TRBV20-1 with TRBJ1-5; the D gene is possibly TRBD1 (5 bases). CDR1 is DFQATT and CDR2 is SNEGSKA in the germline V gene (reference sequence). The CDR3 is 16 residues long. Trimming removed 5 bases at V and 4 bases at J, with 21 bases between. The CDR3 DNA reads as TGCAGTGCTCCGGGAGGGGACCGTATAGCAAATCAGCCCCAGCATTTT. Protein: CSAPGGDRIANQPQHF.

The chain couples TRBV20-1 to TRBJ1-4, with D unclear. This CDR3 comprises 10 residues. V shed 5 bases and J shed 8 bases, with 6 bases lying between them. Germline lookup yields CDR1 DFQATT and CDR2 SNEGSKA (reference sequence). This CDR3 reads CSAWGEKLFF. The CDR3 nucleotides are TGCAGTGCTTGGGGAGAAAAACTGTTTTTT.

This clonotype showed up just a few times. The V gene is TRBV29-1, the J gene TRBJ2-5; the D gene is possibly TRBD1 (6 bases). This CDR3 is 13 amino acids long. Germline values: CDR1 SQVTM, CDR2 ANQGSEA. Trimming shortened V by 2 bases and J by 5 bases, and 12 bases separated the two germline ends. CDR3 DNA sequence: TGCAGCGTTGAAACAGGGTGGGAGGAGACCCAGTACTTC. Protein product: CSVETGWEETQYF.

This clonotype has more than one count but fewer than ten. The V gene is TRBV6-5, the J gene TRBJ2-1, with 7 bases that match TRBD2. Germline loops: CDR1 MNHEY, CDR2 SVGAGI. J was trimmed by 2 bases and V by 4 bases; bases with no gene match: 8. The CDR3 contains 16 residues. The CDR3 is CASSSARLAPYNEQFF. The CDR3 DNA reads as TGTGCCAGCAGTTCCGCGCGACTAGCCCCCTACAATGAGCAGTTCTTC.

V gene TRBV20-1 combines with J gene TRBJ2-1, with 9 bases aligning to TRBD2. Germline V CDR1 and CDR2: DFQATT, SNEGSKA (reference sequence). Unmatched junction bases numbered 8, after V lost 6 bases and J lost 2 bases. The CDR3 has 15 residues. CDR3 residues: CSAILGTSPYNEQFF. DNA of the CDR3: TGCAGTGCCATACTGGGGACTAGCCCCTACAATGAGCAGTTCTTC.